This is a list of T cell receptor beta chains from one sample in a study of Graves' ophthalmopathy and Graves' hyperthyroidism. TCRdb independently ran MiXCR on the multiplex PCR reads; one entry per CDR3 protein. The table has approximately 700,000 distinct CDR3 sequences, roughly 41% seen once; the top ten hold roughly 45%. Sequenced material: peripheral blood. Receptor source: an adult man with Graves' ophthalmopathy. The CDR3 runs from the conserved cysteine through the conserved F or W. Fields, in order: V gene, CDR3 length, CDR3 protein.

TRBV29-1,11,CSPGQGYGYTF
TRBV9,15,CASSPGQGRNTEAFF
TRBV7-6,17,CASSLLAGGRNTGELFF
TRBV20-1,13,CSARQGGGQEQYF
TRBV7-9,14,CASSFRESTDTQYF
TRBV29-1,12,CSVLAGERGAFF
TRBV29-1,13,CSVPTTTGYGYTF
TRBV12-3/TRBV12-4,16,CASSLGHTPMNTEAFF
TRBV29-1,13,CSQVAGGTYEQYF
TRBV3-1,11,CASSQAWSIYF
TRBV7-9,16,CASFRTDGRADGELFF
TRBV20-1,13,CSARGQYNEKLFF
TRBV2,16,CASSEARLPGRLPQHF
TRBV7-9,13,CASSQDSLQEGTF
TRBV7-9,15,CASSLEGFSNQPQHF
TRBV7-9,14,CASRSGGSYYGYTF
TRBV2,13,CASSPEETGELFF
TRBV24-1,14,CASSTRTGNQPQHF
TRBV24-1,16,CASSGEGQGGGQPQHF
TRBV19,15,CASSISRQGNYGYTF
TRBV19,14,CASMSRDSNYGYTF
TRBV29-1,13,CSAGTGGLYGYTF
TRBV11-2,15,CASSSVGVGANVLTF
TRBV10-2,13,CASSESRSYEQYF
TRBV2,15,CASSQDFPRPSEQYF
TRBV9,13,CASSHDRGFALHF
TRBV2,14,CASKAGTGAYEQYF
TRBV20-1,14,CSAETSGDSETQYF
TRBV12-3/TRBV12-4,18,CASSFRASGGAGRKTQYF
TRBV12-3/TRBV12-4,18,CASSLERWEEVSNQPQHF
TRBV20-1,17,CSAREDPSGASSYEQYF
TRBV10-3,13,CAWMWQGAYEQYF
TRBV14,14,CASSQLVEQHGYTF